This passage covers 28 T cell receptor beta chains from one sample sequenced in a study of T cell responses to AZD1222 COVID-19 vaccine. Libraries were prepared by immunoSEQ multiplex PCR; TCRdb keeps only in-frame clonotypes and omits some of them. The table includes some 150,000 clones, around nine tenths detected once. Sequencing used peripheral blood, obtained on day 0 of AZD1222 vaccination. The receptors stem from an adult in good health.

The V and J genes are TRBV20-1 and TRBJ1-4; 7 nucleotides align to TRBD1. There are 14 residues in the CDR3. The V gene's germline CDR1 is DFQATT and CDR2 SNEGSKA (reference sequence). The J segment lost 8 bases and the V segment lost 3 bases, leaving 9 bases of the junction unmatched. The CDR3 bases are TGCAGTGCTAGTAGGGGTCAGGGGGAGGAAAAACTGTTTTTT. Amino acids: CSASRGQGEEKLFF.

The chain recombines TRBV29-1 with TRBJ2-5, with TRBD1 matching over 7 bases. This CDR3 is built from 13 residues. Trimming at V came to 6 bases and at J to 2 bases, leaving 6 bases not matched to a gene. Per germline, CDR1 SQVTM and CDR2 ANQGSEA. CDR3 sequence reads: CSVWTGLQETQYF. DNA for the CDR3: TGCAGCGTGTGGACAGGATTACAAGAGACCCAGTACTTC.

The chain carries TRBV28 and TRBJ1-1, with 7 bases aligning to TRBD1. Per germline, CDR1 MDHEN and CDR2 SYDVKM. The CDR3 is 15 residues long. V gave up 5 bases and J gave up 0 bases; unmatched junction bases: 6. Here the CDR3 reads CASSPLQGLNTEAFF. The CDR3 bases are TGTGCCAGCAGTCCCCTACAGGGGCTGAACACTGAAGCTTTCTTT. The full variable domain, with the rest looked up from reference TRBV28 and TRBJ1-1, is DVKVTQSSRYLVKRTGEKVFLECVQDMDHENMFWYRQDPGLGLRLIYFSYDVKMKEKGDIPEGYSVSREKKERFSLILESASTNQTSMYLCASSPLQGLNTEAFFGQGTRLTVV.

The gene calls are TRBV19 and TRBJ2-6; no clear D. The CDR3 extends over 15 amino acids. CDR1 and CDR2 from the germline V gene are LNHDA and SQIVND (reference sequence). V lost 2 bases, J lost 0 bases, and 5 bases lay in between. The CDR3 sequence is CASSILHSGANVLTF. CDR3 DNA sequence: TGTGCCAGTAGTATATTACACTCTGGGGCCAACGTCCTGACTTTC.

In this sample, this clone turned up once. This chain joins TRBV28 and TRBJ2-1; 12 nucleotides match TRBD2. Germline CDR1 and CDR2: MDHEN and SYDVKM. The junction had 9 bases not matched to a gene; V was cut back by 7 bases and J by 2 bases. The CDR3 extends over 17 amino acids. The CDR3 loop reads CASTTSGSPHPYNEQFF. The CDR3, as DNA: TGTGCCAGCACGACTAGCGGGAGTCCCCACCCCTACAATGAGCAGTTCTTC.

The J gene is TRBJ2-7, the V gene TRBV21-1; the D call in the table, TRBD1, was not verified against the DNA. TRBV21-1 is a documented pseudogene. The CDR3 has 15 amino acids. CDR3 nucleotides: TGTGCCAGCATCGTTACCGGGACAGGGATCGACGAGCAGTACTTC. It specifies CASIVTGTGIDEQYF.

The CDR3 nucleotides are TGTGCCAGCAGTCCCAGGACAGGGGGCGATGAGCAGTTCTTC. Its protein product is CASSPRTGGDEQFF. The gene calls are TRBV6-5 and TRBJ2-1, with 11 bases that match TRBD1. The CDR3 sequence is 14 residues long. J gave up 8 bases and V 5 bases, and 5 bases lay outside the gene matches. Germline assignment: CDR1 MNHEY and CDR2 SVGAGI.

The chain is built from TRBV5-1 and TRBJ2-7; TRBD2 agrees at 11 bases. This CDR3 has 18 residues. The germline CDR1 and CDR2 sequences are SGHRS and YFSETQ. The trim removed 4 bases at V and 2 bases at J, leaving 14 bases unmatched. The chain's CDR3 is CASSKSVPSGGSPYEQYF. The CDR3 DNA sequence: TGCGCCAGCAGCAAATCCGTCCCTAGCGGGGGGAGTCCCTACGAGCAGTACTTC.

The chain couples TRBV19 to TRBJ2-5; D may be TRBD2 (6 bases). This CDR3 has 13 residues. V lost 6 bases and J 4 bases, leaving 12 bases between the germline ends. Germline loops: CDR1 LNHDA, CDR2 SQIVND (reference sequence). CDR3 loop: CASSLDSGETQYF. As DNA, the CDR3 is TGTGCCAGTAGCTTGGATAGCGGAGAGACCCAGTACTTC.

This rearrangement joins TRBV11-1 to TRBJ2-5; D not certain. Trimming shortened V by 4 bases and J by 1 base, and 10 bases separated the two germline ends. There are 14 residues in the CDR3. Germline CDR1 SGHAT, CDR2 FQDESV (reference sequence). CDR3 protein: CASSSPRSQETQYF. The CDR3 DNA reads TGTGCCAGCAGCTCCCCCCGGTCCCAAGAGACCCAGTACTTC.

The chain has TRBV5-1 and TRBJ2-7; 13 bases line up with TRBD2. Germline V gene sequence: CDR1 SGHRS, CDR2 YFSETQ. The J segment lost 5 bases and the V segment lost 3 bases, leaving 2 bases of the junction unmatched. The length of the CDR3 is 14 residues. CDR3 protein: CASSSGLAGDEQYF. For the CDR3, the DNA is TGCGCCAGCAGCTCCGGACTAGCGGGAGACGAGCAGTACTTC.

This clone was detected a few times. V is TRBV19 and J is TRBJ2-7, with D possibly TRBD2 on 6 matching bases. CDR1 is LNHDA and CDR2 is SQIVND in the germline V gene (reference sequence). The V gene lost 1 base and the J gene lost 3 bases, with 10 bases spanning the gap. This CDR3 region has 14 residues. The CDR3 is CASSIAGAGYEQYF. DNA of the CDR3: TGTGCCAGTAGTATAGCGGGAGCAGGCTACGAGCAGTACTTC. Filled out from reference TRBV19 and TRBJ2-7, the complete variable domain reads DGGITQSPKYLFRKEGQNVTLSCEQNLNHDAMYWYRQDPGQGLRLIYYSQIVNDFQKGDIAEGYSVSREKKESFPLTVTSAQKNPTAFYLCASSIAGAGYEQYFGPGTRLTVT.

This clone showed up just a few times. The chain is built from TRBV5-4 and TRBJ2-7; TRBD2 aligns across 14 bases. The CDR3 is made up of 15 amino acids. Germline assignment: CDR1 SGHNT and CDR2 YYREEE (reference sequence). V gave up 1 base and J gave up 8 bases; unmatched junction bases: 5. The CDR3 coding sequence is TGTGCCAGCAGCTTGACCGGGACTAGCGGGAGAAAGCAGTACTTC. Amino acids: CASSLTGTSGRKQYF.

The V call is TRBV6-1, the J call TRBJ1-3; D might be TRBD1 (5 bases). V lost 2 bases, J lost 0 bases, and 8 bases lay in between. The germline V gene has CDR1 MNHNS and CDR2 SASEGT. There are 15 residues in the CDR3. CDR3 residues: CASSEQGSSGNTIYF. DNA for the CDR3: TGTGCCAGCAGTGAACAGGGCAGCTCTGGAAACACCATATATTTT.

The J gene is TRBJ1-2, the V gene TRBV24-1, with TRBD1 identical over 9 bases. Germline CDR1 KGHDR, CDR2 SFDVKD. The J segment lost 2 bases and the V segment lost 5 bases, leaving 5 bases of the junction unmatched. CDR3 length: 15 amino acids. The CDR3, as DNA: TGTGCCACCAGTGGCGGACAGGGGATGAACTATGGCTACACCTTC. It is translated as CATSGGQGMNYGYTF.

V and J are TRBV4-1 and TRBJ2-1, with no clear D. This CDR3 contains 12 residues. V shed 1 base and J shed 9 bases, with 7 bases lying between them. Germline V gene data show CDR1 as MGHRA and CDR2 as YSYEKL. The chain's CDR3 is CASSQGTGEQFF. In DNA, the CDR3 is TGCGCCAGCAGCCAAGGGACGGGTGAGCAGTTCTTC.

In this sample, this clone turned up once. The rearrangement links TRBV6-6 to TRBJ2-1, with D hard to call. From germline, CDR1 is MNHNY and CDR2 SVGAGI (reference sequence). This CDR3 region has 15 residues. V gave up 7 bases and J gave up 3 bases, with 16 bases separating them. The CDR3 here is CASKLTSSLYNEQFF. The CDR3 bases are TGTGCCAGCAAACTGACAAGTTCCCTCTACAATGAGCAGTTCTTC.

This sequence joins TRBV5-4 and TRBJ2-3, with D maybe TRBD2 (6 bases). The CDR3 is 15 residues long. The V end was cut by 4 bases, the J end by 0 bases, with 12 bases between. The germline V gene encodes CDR1 SGHNT and CDR2 YYREEE (reference sequence). This chain's CDR3 is CASSGTSRSTDTQYF. In DNA, the CDR3 is TGTGCCAGCAGCGGCACTAGCAGGAGCACAGATACGCAGTATTTT.

This clone is a singleton in its sample. The chain combines TRBV28 with TRBJ1-3, with D possibly being TRBD1 (6 bases). The CDR3 is made up of 15 amino acids. Germline CDR1 MDHEN, CDR2 SYDVKM. Trimming took 6 bases from V and 0 from J, leaving 12 bases between them. The CDR3 DNA is TGTGCCAGCAGCAGACAGGCAGCCTCTGGAAACACCATATATTTT. Translated: CASSRQAASGNTIYF.

The chain has TRBV6-2 or TRBV6-3 and TRBJ1-4; D remains unclear. The CDR3 runs 16 residues. V was clipped by 0 bases and J by 6 bases, with 14 bases between them. The germline V gene encodes CDR1 MNHEY and CDR2 SVGEGT. The DNA of the CDR3 is TGTGCCAGCAGTTACTCGAAGTATATTGCGGATGAAAAACTGTTTTTT. Amino acid sequence: CASSYSKYIADEKLFF.

The V gene is TRBV5-1, the J gene TRBJ2-2, with 10 bases identical to TRBD2. Losses at the gene ends were 5 bases for V and 5 bases for J; bases not matched to a gene: 18. Looked up from germline, CDR1 is SGHRS and CDR2 is YFSETQ. This CDR3 comprises 19 residues. The CDR3 protein is CASSLGSGRLQGSTGELFF. The CDR3 DNA is TGCGCCAGCAGTCTAGGTAGCGGGAGGCTTCAAGGTTCGACCGGGGAGCTGTTTTTT.

In the case of this clone: Germline is not matched at one junction end, which may reflect a read error. Distinct nucleotide sequences in the sample also encode this CDR3. The chain carries TRBV5-6 and TRBJ2-2; a possible D gene is TRBD1 (6 bases). Per germline, CDR1 SGHDT and CDR2 YYEEEE. This CDR3 region has 15 residues. This CDR3 reads CASSLVGQNTGELFF. DNA for the CDR3: TGTGCCAGCAGCTTGGTCGGACAGAACACCGGGGAACTGTTTTTT.

The chain couples TRBV5-1 to TRBJ2-1; D is undetermined. CDR1 and CDR2 from the germline V gene are SGHRS and YFSETQ. V was cut by 4 bases and J by 1 base, with 12 bases left in between. This CDR3 has 15 residues. The CDR3 sequence: CASSEDGWSYNEQFF. In DNA, the CDR3 is TGCGCCAGCAGCGAAGACGGGTGGTCCTACAATGAGCAGTTCTTC.

The chain joins TRBV12-3 or TRBV12-4 to TRBJ2-7, with D hard to call. The V and J ends lost 6 bases and 3 bases respectively, with 9 bases between them. The CDR3 has 12 residues. In nucleotides, the CDR3 is TGTGCCAGCAGCCCCCACAGCTACGAGCAGTACTTC. Its translation: CASSPHSYEQYF.

The rearrangement joins TRBV7-2 to TRBJ2-7; D is tentatively TRBD1 or TRBD2 (6 bases each). CDR3 length: 16 amino acids. With 5 bases removed from V and 4 bases from J, the gap between germline ends came to 21 bases. Germline V gene lookup returns CDR1 SGHTA and CDR2 FQGNSA. CDR3 DNA sequence: TGTGCCAGCAGCACCAGCCCGGGACAAGGGGGGTACGAGCAGTACTTC. Its protein product is CASSTSPGQGGYEQYF.

J is TRBJ2-2 and V is TRBV27; 7 bases agree with TRBD1. The germline V gene encodes CDR1 MNHEY and CDR2 SMNVEV (reference sequence). CDR3 length: 15 amino acids. The V segment lost 4 bases and the J segment 13 bases; nucleotides outside the gene matches: 15. CDR3 amino acids: CASSYGDRHLRALFF. The CDR3 nucleotides are TGTGCCAGCAGTTACGGGGACAGACACCTCAGGGCGCTGTTTTTT.

V usage is TRBV4-3 and J usage is TRBJ2-7; 13 nucleotides line up with TRBD2. From germline, CDR1 is LGHNA and CDR2 YSLEER. The CDR3 contains 19 residues. V shed 2 bases, J shed 7 bases, and the junction held 17 bases outside the gene matches. In DNA, the CDR3 is TGCGCCAGCAGCCAACGACTAGCGGGAGGCCTCACCCAGGGTAATGAGCAGTACTTC. It is translated as CASSQRLAGGLTQGNEQYF.

The chain recombines TRBV5-1 with TRBJ2-1; 8 nucleotides agree with TRBD1. The CDR3 runs to 17 residues. In germline, CDR1 is SGHRS, CDR2 YFSETQ. The trim removed 0 bases at V and 5 bases at J, leaving 10 bases unmatched. The CDR3 DNA reads as TGCGCCAGCAGCTTGGCCCCGGACAGGGTAATAAACAATGAGCAGTTCTTC. Amino acids: CASSLAPDRVINNEQFF.